The 5 T cell receptor beta chains given below trace back to one sample, sequenced in a study of blood T cell repertoires in COVID-19 (dated by TCRdb to 2020 to 2021). Library generation was performed with the immunoSEQ multiplex PCR assay. TCRdb mirrors the immuneACCESS table, restricted to in-frame sequences. Some clones are absent from its copies; in checked studies, under half trace to an unresolved V gene, and the reason for the others is unknown. For this sample there are approximately 220,000 clones; 70% to 85% appear just once. Of the sample, under 1.5% is held by the ten largest clones. Sequenced material: PBMCs or T cells enriched from blood (not recorded which). These receptors all stem from a woman aged 40 to 50 with acute COVID-19.

This chain uses TRBV2 with TRBJ1-1; 8 positions match TRBD1. Germline trimming cut 6 bases from V and 7 bases from J; bases unmatched to any gene: 7. Germline CDR1 is SNHLY and CDR2 is FYNNEI. This CDR3 has 13 residues. The chain's CDR3 is CASRDRDAVEAFF. The CDR3 coding sequence is TGTGCCAGCAGGGACAGGGATGCGGTTGAAGCTTTCTTT.

The CDR3 nucleotides read TGTGCCAGTCACAGGGACGCTAATCAGCCCCAGCATTTT. It codes for CASHRDANQPQHF. V is TRBV18 and J is TRBJ1-5; maybe TRBD1 (6 bases). There are 13 residues in the CDR3. The V end lost 9 bases, the J end lost 4 bases, and 13 bases lay between the germline ends. Germline CDR1 KGHSH, CDR2 LQKENI. The full variable domain, rest sourced from reference TRBV18 and TRBJ1-5, is NAGVMQNPRHLVRRRGQEARLRCSPMKGHSHVYWYRQLPEEGLKFMVYLQKENIIDESGMPKERFSAEFPKEGPSILRIQQVVRGDSAAYFCASHRDANQPQHFGDGTRLSIL.

The V gene is TRBV4-1, the J gene TRBJ1-1; D not resolved. V was cut by 1 base and J by 0 bases, with 12 bases left in between. The CDR3 runs 16 residues. CDR1 and CDR2 (germline): MGHRA, YSYEKL. The CDR3 loop is CASSQVLELLNTEAFF. The CDR3 DNA reads TGCGCCAGCAGCCAAGTTTTAGAGCTCTTGAACACTGAAGCTTTCTTT.

This chain links TRBV5-1 with TRBJ2-7; 13 nucleotides match TRBD2. Unmatched junction bases numbered 4, after V lost 3 bases and J lost 4 bases. Germline CDR1 reads SGHRS; CDR2 reads YFSETQ. The CDR3 runs to 15 residues. This CDR3 is CASSWTSGSMYEQYF. CDR3 coding DNA: TGCGCCAGCAGCTGGACTAGCGGGAGTATGTACGAGCAGTACTTC.

DNA of the CDR3: TGCAGTGCCCACGGGGGGATGGAGCAGTTCTTC. Translating gives CSAHGGMEQFF. The chain has TRBV20-1 and TRBJ2-1, with TRBD2 matching 7 bases. There are 11 residues in the CDR3. The germline gives CDR1 DFQATT, CDR2 SNEGSKA (reference sequence). The junction had 6 bases not matched to a gene; V was cut back by 6 bases and J by 10 bases.